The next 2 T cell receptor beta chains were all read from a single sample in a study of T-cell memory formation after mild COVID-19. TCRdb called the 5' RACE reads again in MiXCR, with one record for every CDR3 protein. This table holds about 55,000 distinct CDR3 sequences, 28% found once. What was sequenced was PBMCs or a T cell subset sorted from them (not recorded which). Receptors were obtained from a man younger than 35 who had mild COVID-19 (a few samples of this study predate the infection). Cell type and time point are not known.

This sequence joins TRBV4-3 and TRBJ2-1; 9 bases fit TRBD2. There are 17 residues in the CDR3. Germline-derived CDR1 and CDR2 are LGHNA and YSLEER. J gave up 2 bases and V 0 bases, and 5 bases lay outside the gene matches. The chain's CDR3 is CASSQDEPSGTYNEQFF. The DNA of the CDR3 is TGCGCCAGCAGCCAAGATGAGCCTAGCGGGACCTACAATGAGCAGTTCTTC.

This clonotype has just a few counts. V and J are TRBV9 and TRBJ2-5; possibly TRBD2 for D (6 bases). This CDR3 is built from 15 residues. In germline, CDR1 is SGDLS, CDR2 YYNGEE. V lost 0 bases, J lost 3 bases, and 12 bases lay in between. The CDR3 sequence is CASSVGVGGEETQYF. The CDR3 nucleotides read TGTGCCAGCAGCGTAGGCGTTGGCGGGGAAGAGACCCAGTACTTC.